This T cell receptor beta chain was profiled in a study of neoadjuvant anti-PD-1 for oral cavity cancer. Stage II-IVA oral cavity squamous cell carcinoma was new and untreated by systemic or radiation therapy. Per germline, CDR1 MDHEN and CDR2 SYDVKM. Trimming took 6 bases from V and 4 from J; bases not matched to a gene: 10. This CDR3 is 15 amino acids long. Clones were read by immunoSEQ multiplex PCR, and TCRdb kept only the in-frame ones, dropping some. The repertoire includes 65,000 to 95,000 clones, roughly four fifths of them detected once, and roughly 3% sits in the top ten. Concerning this clone itself: Its target is unknown.

Study findings and constraints: PBMC Gini-index clonality exceeded responders' in non-responders post-nivolumab. Pretreatment Treg/Th17 ratio correlated inversely with post-treatment tumor clonality.

This specimen was PBMCs, taken before nivolumab (anti-PD-1) treatment. The chain couples TRBV28 to TRBJ2-5; 8 bases fit TRBD2. The origin of this receptor is a person aged 35 to 85 with oral cavity squamous cell carcinoma. The chain's CDR3 is CASRPTSGSVETQYF. CDR3 bases: TGTGCCAGCAGACCTACTAGCGGTTCGGTAGAGACCCAGTACTTC.